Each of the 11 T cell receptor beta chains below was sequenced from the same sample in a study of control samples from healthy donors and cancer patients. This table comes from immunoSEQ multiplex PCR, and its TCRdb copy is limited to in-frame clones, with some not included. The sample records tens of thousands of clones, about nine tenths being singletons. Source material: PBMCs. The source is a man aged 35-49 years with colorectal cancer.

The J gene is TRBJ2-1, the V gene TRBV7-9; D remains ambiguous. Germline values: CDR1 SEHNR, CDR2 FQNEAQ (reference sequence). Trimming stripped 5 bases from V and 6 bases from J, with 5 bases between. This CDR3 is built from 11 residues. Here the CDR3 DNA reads TGTGCCAGCAGCCGAGCCAATGAGCAGTTCTTC. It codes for CASSRANEQFF.

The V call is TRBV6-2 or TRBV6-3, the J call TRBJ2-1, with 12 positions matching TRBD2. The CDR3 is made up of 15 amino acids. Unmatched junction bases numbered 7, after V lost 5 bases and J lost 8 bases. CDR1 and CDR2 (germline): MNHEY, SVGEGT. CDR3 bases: TGTGCCAGCAGTGAGAGACTAGCGGGAGCGGATGAGCAGTTCTTC. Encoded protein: CASSERLAGADEQFF.

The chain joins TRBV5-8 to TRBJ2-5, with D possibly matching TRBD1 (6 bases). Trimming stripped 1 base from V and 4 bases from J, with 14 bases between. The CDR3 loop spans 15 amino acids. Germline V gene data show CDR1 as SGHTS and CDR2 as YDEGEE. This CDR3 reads CASSLSGRGLETQYF. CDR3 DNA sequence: TGTGCCAGCAGCTTGTCGGGCAGGGGATTAGAGACCCAGTACTTC.

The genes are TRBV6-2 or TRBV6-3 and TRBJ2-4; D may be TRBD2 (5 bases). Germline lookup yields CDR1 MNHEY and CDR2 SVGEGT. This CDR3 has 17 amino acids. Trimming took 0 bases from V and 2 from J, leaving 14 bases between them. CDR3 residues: CASSYSSGGWTKNIQYF. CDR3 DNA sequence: TGTGCCAGCAGTTACTCGAGTGGAGGTTGGACCAAAAACATTCAGTACTTC.

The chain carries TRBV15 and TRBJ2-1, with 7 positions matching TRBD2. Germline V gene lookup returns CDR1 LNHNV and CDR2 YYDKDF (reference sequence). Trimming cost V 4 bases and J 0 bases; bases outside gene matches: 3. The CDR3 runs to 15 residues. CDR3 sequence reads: CATSNGGSSYNEQFF. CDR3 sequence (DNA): TGTGCCACCAGCAACGGGGGGAGCTCCTACAATGAGCAGTTCTTC.

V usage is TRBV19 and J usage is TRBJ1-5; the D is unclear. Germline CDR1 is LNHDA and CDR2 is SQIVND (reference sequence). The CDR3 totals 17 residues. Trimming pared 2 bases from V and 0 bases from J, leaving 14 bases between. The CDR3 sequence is CASSILDGPISNQPQHF. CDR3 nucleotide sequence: TGTGCCAGTAGTATATTGGACGGACCTATTAGCAATCAGCCCCAGCATTTT.

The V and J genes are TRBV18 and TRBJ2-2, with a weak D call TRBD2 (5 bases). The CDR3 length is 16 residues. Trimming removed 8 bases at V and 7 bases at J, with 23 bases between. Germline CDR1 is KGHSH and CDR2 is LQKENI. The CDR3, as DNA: TGTGCCAGCAACCTCGCTCATGGCTCGGGGATCGGGGAGCTGTTTTTT. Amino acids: CASNLAHGSGIGELFF.

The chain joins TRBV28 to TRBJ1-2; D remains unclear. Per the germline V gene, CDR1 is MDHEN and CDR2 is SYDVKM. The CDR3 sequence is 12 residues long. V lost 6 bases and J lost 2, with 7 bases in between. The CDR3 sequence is CASRVQNYGYTF. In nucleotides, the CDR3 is TGTGCCAGCAGGGTTCAAAACTATGGCTACACCTTC.

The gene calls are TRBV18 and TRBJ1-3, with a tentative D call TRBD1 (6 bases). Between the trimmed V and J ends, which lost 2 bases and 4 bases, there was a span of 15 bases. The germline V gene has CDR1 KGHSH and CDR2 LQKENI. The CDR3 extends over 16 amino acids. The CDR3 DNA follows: TGTGCCAGCTCACCAGCGGGGGGGGCGCTCGGAAACACCATATATTTT. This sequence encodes CASSPAGGALGNTIYF. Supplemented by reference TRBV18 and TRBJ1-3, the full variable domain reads NAGVMQNPRHLVRRRGQEARLRCSPMKGHSHVYWYRQLPEEGLKFMVYLQKENIIDESGMPKERFSAEFPKEGPSILRIQQVVRGDSAAYFCASSPAGGALGNTIYFGEGSWLTVV.

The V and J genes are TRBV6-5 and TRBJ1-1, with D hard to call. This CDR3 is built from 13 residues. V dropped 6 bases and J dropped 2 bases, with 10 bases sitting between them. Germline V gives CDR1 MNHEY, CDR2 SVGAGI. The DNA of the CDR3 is TGTGCCAGCAGGTATACAGCAAACACTGAAGCTTTCTTT. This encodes CASRYTANTEAFF.

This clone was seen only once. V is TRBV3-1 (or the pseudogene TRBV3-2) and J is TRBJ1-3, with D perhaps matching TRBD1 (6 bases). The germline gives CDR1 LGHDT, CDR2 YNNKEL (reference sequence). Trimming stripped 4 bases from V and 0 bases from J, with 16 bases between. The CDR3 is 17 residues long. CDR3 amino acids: CASSPRGQWGSGNTIYF. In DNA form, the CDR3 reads TGTGCCAGCAGCCCCAGGGGACAATGGGGCTCTGGAAACACCATATATTTT.